This TCR beta chain appears in the sequencing data of a study of blood T cell repertoires in COVID-19. As for the study in general: COVID-19 samples, acute and convalescent, were from the United States, Italy and Spain.

V lost 5 bases and J lost 0, with 12 bases in between. The CDR3 consists of 15 residues. Looked up from germline, CDR1 is LGHDT and CDR2 is YNNKEL (reference sequence). Measured with immunoSEQ multiplex PCR; TCRdb has only the in-frame clones, and not every one. The sample shows some 42,000 clones, about 91% of them seen only once. Material for sequencing was peripheral blood. The sequence was collected from a man aged 45-65 years with active COVID-19. V gene TRBV3-1 (or the pseudogene TRBV3-2) combines with J gene TRBJ2-3; weak D call: TRBD2 (5 bases). CDR3 amino acids: CASSRREPSTDTQYF. CDR3 bases: TGTGCCAGCAGCAGACGGGAACCTAGCACAGATACGCAGTATTTT.